Each of the 5 T cell receptor beta chains below was sequenced from the same sample in a study of blood T cells in healthy people across ages. Using a J-beta primer mix together with a sample-barcoded 5' primer, a second PCR was run for about 6 to 11 cycles. TCRdb processed the 5' RACE reads anew with MiXCR; each CDR3 protein has one entry. The top ten hold roughly 14% of the sample, which has approximately 680,000 distinct CDR3 sequences, roughly 32% seen once. The source material was blood. Receptor source: a woman older than 75 in good health.

This clonotype was seen many times. CDR3 sequence reads: CASSVEAGGQEGYTF. CDR3 DNA sequence: TGTGCCAGCAGCGTAGAGGCGGGGGGTCAAGAGGGCTACACCTTC. This chain uses TRBV9 with TRBJ1-2, with D tentatively TRBD1 (5 bases). CDR1 is SGDLS and CDR2 is YYNGEE in the germline V gene. V was cut by 0 bases and J by 8 bases, with 17 bases left in between. The CDR3 sequence is 15 residues long. Combining the CDR3 with reference TRBV9 and TRBJ1-2 gives the whole variable domain DSGVTQTPKHLITATGQRVTLRCSPRSGDLSVYWYQQSLDQGLQFLIQYYNGEERAKGNILERFSAQQFPDLHSELNLSSLELGDSALYFCASSVEAGGQEGYTFGSGTRLTVV.

This clonotype occurred many times. J is TRBJ2-7 and V is TRBV5-1; D ambiguous. V dropped 3 bases and J dropped 2 bases, with 15 bases sitting between them. CDR1 SGHRS and CDR2 YFSETQ come from the germline V gene. CDR3 length: 15 amino acids. The CDR3 here is CASSSSPVQTYEQYF. In DNA, the CDR3 is TGCGCCAGCAGCTCCTCCCCGGTACAGACCTACGAGCAGTACTTC.

The chain uses TRBV7-9 and TRBJ2-2; D not certain. V was trimmed by 2 bases and J by 2 bases, leaving 6 bases between them. The CDR3 length is 14 residues. Germline CDR1 and CDR2: SEHNR and FQNEAQ (reference sequence). CDR3 coding DNA: TGTGCCAGCAGCTTACGCGACAACACCGGGGAGCTGTTTTTT. Translating gives CASSLRDNTGELFF.

This clonotype showed up many times. The rearrangement joins TRBV4-1 to TRBJ2-7; weak D call: TRBD2 (5 bases). V was shortened by 1 base and J by 6 bases, with 13 bases between the two germline ends. Germline lookup yields CDR1 MGHRA and CDR2 YSYEKL. The CDR3 consists of 14 residues. The CDR3 sequence: CASSQGGGFGEQYF. The DNA for the CDR3 is TGCGCCAGCAGCCAAGGTGGCGGGTTCGGCGAGCAGTACTTC.

A note on this clonotype: A clone one base away is much larger, so this may be a read error. Without the conserved terminal phenylalanine or tryptophan, this CDR3 likely stems from a read error. CDR3 region: CASSQDRGTSGYEQYC. As DNA, the CDR3 is TGCGCCAGCAGCCAAGATCGGGGGACTAGCGGATACGAGCAGTACTGC. The J gene is TRBJ2-5, the V gene TRBV4-3; 11 bases agree with TRBD2. The assigned J gene may be wrong: the sequence end matches TRBJ2-7 better. The germline CDR1 and CDR2 sequences are LGHNA and YSLEER. The CDR3 spans 16 residues.